This entry is about one T cell receptor beta chain. The data are from a study of blood T cell repertoires in COVID-19. CDR3 length: 12 amino acids. Germline-derived CDR1 and CDR2 are SGHVS and FQNEAQ. V shed 5 bases and J shed 0 bases, with 5 bases lying between them. Authors' methods: Reference gene primer amplification yielded estimated nucleated cell counts. Measured with immunoSEQ multiplex PCR; TCRdb has only the in-frame clones, and not every one. That table furnishes V, J and clone size, whereas the DNA furnished D and trimming. Among under 100,000 clones listed, 90% were seen once. Input material: peripheral blood. The chain combines TRBV7-8 with TRBJ2-7; no firm D call. The origin of this receptor is a man aged 50 or older with acute or convalescent COVID-19. The CDR3, as DNA: TGTGCCAGCAGCCGTCTCTCCTACGAGCAGTACTTC. It is translated as CASSRLSYEQYF. The full variable domain, its missing parts supplied by reference TRBV7-8 and TRBJ2-7, is GAGVSQSPRYKVAKRGQDVALRCDPISGHVSLFWYQQALGQGPEFLTYFQNEAQLDKSGLPSDRFFAERPEGSVSTLKIQRTQQEDSAVYLCASSRLSYEQYFGPGTRLTVT.